The clone carrying this T cell receptor beta chain has a handful of counts. The sample belongs to a study of T cell changes during pregnancy in multiple sclerosis. Data came from immunoSEQ multiplex PCR; TCRdb stores just in-frame clones and leaves some out. The sample contains under 70,000 clones, around 91% of which appear only once. The source of this sequence is a female donor in good health, enrolled as a control in a pregnancy study. Sample: peripheral blood, taken in the third trimester of pregnancy.

Here the CDR3 reads CASTPGGLSYEQYF. The DNA for the CDR3 is TGTGCCAGTACCCCGGGGGGCCTCTCCTACGAGCAGTACTTC. The V and J genes are TRBV19 and TRBJ2-7; tentatively, D is TRBD2 (7 bases). Germline V gene lookup returns CDR1 LNHDA and CDR2 SQIVND (reference sequence). Trimming cost V 7 bases and J 0 bases, with 13 bases left between them. The CDR3 totals 14 residues.